The clone carrying this TCR beta chain counts as large. What it binds is not known. This sample stems from a study of T cells in Graves' hyperthyroidism and ophthalmopathy. Overall study findings and caveats: Separation of ophthalmopathy from stable hyperthyroidism was achieved by a 13 V-J model.

There were TCR beta CDR3 regions amplified from RNA transcripts. During a first-round RT-PCR of the TCR CDR3, the HTBI primer set was used. TCRdb redid the calling of the multiplex PCR reads with MiXCR, one entry per CDR3 protein. The sample gives around 110,000 distinct CDR3 sequences, approximately 15% of which show up once; around 44% is in the top ten. Germline V gives CDR1 MDHEN, CDR2 SYDVKM. With 6 bases clipped from V and 3 bases from J, the junction kept 10 bases outside the gene matches. This CDR3 is built from 16 residues. The sample consisted of blood. V and J are TRBV28 and TRBJ2-1; 8 nucleotides agree with TRBD1. This sequence originates from a woman between 50 and 59 years old with Graves' hyperthyroidism. The CDR3 protein is CASSLGGRGLYNEQFF. The CDR3 region has the DNA TGTGCCAGCAGCCTAGGGGGCAGGGGGCTCTACAATGAGCAGTTCTTC.